The clone carrying this TCR beta chain has at least ten counts. The antigen is undetermined. Germline V gene data show CDR1 as SGHRS and CDR2 as YFSETQ. The CDR3 spans 15 residues. Trimming took off 1 base at V and 10 bases at J, with 18 bases between the two ends. This record belongs to a study of T cell repertoires in cytomegalovirus infection. In the study overall: An indication of both CMV infection and matching HLA type came from public TCR beta signatures. Whole-study findings and limits: Summed public TCR beta family frequency identified CMV carriers bearing the relevant HLA.

MiXCR, applied by TCRdb to the reads, yields one record per CDR3 protein. The sample carries approximately 140,000 distinct CDR3 sequences, 6.5% recorded once. Specimen: PBMCs. This clonotype was obtained from a human donor in good health (CMV status not recorded). Some clones in this sample may be carry-over from other donors' samples. The chain couples TRBV5-1 to TRBJ1-5, with unresolved D. CDR3 residues: CASSLPKSPSTPQHF. CDR3 in DNA: TGCGCCAGCAGCTTGCCCAAGAGCCCCTCAACACCCCAGCATTTT. Full variable domain (outside the CDR3, taken from reference TRBV5-1 and TRBJ1-5): KAGVTQTPRYLIKTRGQQVTLSCSPISGHRSVSWYQQTPGQGLQFLFEYFSETQRNKGNFPGRFSGRQFSNSRSEMNVSTLELGDSALYLCASSLPKSPSTPQHFGDGTRLSIL.